This T cell receptor (beta chain) was sequenced for a study of identical twins. Looked up from germline, CDR1 is MDHEN and CDR2 is SYDVKM. The CDR3 extends over 16 amino acids. Trimming took 5 bases from V and 0 from J; bases not matched to a gene: 7. TCRdb reprocessed the 5' RACE reads with MiXCR, giving one entry per CDR3 protein. Of 690,000 or so distinct CDR3 sequences listed, about 9.4% are singletons. As regards this clonotype: No antigen is known for it.

Findings of the study overall: The more abundant beta clonotypes in cord blood had fewer insertions, and memory repertoires did not show this.

The same sample was also used in a study of yellow fever vaccine responses in identical twins.

The V gene is TRBV28, the J gene TRBJ2-1; TRBD1 agrees at 7 bases. This TCR came from a woman aged 18-29 years in good health. The sequenced material came from PBMCs. The CDR3 bases are TGTGCCAGCAGTCCGCGACAGGGAATCTCCTACAATGAGCAGTTCTTC. Protein product: CASSPRQGISYNEQFF.